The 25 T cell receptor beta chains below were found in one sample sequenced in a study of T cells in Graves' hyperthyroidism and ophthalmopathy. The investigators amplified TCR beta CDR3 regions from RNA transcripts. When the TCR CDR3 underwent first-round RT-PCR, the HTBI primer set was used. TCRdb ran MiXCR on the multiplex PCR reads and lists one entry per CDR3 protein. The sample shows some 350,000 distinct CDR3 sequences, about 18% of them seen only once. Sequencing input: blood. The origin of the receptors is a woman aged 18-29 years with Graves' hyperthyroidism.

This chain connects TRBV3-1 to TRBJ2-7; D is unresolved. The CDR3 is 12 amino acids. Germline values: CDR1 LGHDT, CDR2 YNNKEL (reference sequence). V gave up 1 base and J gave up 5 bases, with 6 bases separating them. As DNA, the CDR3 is TGTGCCAGCAGCCAAGTTCGAAACGAGCAGTACTTC. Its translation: CASSQVRNEQYF.

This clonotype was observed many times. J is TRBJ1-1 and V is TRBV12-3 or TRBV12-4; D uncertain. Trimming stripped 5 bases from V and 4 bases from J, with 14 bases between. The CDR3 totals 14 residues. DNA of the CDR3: TGTGCCAGCAGTCCCAGCAACCACGGCACTGAAGCTTTCTTT. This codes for CASSPSNHGTEAFF.

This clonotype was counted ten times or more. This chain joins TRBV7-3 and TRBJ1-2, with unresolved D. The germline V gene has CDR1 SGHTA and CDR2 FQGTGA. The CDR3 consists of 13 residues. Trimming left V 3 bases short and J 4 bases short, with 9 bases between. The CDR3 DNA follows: TGTGCCAGCAGCTTTGGTCCGGGCTATGGCTACACCTTC. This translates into CASSFGPGYGYTF. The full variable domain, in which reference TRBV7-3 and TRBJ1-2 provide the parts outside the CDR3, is GAGVSQTPSNKVTEKGKYVELRCDPISGHTALYWYRQSLGQGPEFLIYFQGTGAADDSGLPNDRFFAVRPEGSVSTLKIQRTERGDSAVYLCASSFGPGYGYTFGSGTRLTVV.

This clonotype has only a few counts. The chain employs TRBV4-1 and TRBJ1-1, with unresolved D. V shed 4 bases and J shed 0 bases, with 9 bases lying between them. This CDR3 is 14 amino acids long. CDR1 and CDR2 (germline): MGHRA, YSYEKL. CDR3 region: CASSRHIMNTEAFF. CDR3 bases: TGCGCCAGCAGCCGACACATCATGAACACTGAAGCTTTCTTT.

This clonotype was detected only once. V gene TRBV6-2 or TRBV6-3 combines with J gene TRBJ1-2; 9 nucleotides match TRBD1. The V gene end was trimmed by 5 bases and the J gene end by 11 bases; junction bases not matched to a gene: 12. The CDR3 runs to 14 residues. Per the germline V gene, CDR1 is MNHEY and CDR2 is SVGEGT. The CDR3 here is CASSVDLWTGVYTF. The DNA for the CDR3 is TGTGCCAGCAGTGTGGATCTTTGGACAGGGGTTTACACCTTC.

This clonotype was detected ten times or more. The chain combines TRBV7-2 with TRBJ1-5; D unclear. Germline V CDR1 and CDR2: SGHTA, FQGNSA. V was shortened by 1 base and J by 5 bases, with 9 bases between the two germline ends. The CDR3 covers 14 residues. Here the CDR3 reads CASSLDRLYQPQHF. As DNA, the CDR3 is TGTGCCAGCAGCTTAGACCGACTGTATCAGCCCCAGCATTTT.

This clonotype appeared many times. CDR3 sequence (DNA): TGTGCCAGCAGTTTATTTGGTGACGAGCAGTACTTC. Protein sequence: CASSLFGDEQYF. The V gene is TRBV12-3 or TRBV12-4, the J gene TRBJ2-7; no firm D call. V was cut by 2 bases and J by 5 bases, with 7 bases left in between. The CDR3 spans 12 residues.

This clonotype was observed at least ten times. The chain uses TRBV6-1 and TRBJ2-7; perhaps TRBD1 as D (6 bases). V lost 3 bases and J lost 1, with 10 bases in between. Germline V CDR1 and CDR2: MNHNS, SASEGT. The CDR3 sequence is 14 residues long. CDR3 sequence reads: CASSETGPSYEQYF. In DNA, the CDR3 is TGTGCCAGCAGTGAGACAGGCCCTTCCTACGAGCAGTACTTC.

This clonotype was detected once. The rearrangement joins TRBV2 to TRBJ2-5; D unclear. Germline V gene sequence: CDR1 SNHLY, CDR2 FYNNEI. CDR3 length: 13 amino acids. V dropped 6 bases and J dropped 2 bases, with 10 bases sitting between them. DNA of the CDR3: TGTGCCAGCAGCCGACCCTTGCAAGAGACCCAGTACTTC. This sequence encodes CASSRPLQETQYF.

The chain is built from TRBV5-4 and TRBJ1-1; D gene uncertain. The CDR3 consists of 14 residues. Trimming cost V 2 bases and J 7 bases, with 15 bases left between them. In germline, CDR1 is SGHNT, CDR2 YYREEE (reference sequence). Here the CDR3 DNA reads TGTGCCAGCAGCTTTACCCGAACTGGTGGTGAAGCTTTCTTT. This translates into CASSFTRTGGEAFF.

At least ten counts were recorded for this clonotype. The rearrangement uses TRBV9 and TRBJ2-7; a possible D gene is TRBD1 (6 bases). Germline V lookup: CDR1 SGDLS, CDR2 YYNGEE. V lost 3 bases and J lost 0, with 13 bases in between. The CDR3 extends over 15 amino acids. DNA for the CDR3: TGTGCCAGCAGCGGTACAGGGTCGAGCTCCTACGAGCAGTACTTC. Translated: CASSGTGSSSYEQYF.

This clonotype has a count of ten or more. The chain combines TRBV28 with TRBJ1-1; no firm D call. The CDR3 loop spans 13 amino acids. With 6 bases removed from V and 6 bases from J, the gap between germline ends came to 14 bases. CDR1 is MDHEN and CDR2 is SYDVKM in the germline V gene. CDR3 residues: CASRRRPIAEAFF. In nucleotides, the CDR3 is TGTGCCAGCAGACGACGCCCGATCGCTGAAGCTTTCTTT.

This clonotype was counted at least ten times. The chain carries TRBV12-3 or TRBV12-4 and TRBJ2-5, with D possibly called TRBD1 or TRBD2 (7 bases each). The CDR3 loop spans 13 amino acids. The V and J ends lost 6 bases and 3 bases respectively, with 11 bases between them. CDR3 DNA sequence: TGTGCCAGCAGGGGGGGGACAGAAGAGACCCAGTACTTC. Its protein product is CASRGGTEETQYF.

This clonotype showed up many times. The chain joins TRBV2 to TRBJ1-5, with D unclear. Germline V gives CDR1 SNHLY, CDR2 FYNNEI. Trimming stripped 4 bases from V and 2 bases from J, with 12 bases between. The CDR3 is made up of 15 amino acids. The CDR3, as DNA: TGTGCCAGCAGTGGAGAGGCCGACCGCAATCAGCCCCAGCATTTT. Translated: CASSGEADRNQPQHF.

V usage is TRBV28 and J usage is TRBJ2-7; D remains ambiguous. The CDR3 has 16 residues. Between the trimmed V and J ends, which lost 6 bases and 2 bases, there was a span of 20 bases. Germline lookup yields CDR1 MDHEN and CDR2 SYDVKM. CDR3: CASSPTYYRVAYEQYF. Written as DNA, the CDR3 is TGTGCCAGCAGCCCTACTTATTATCGGGTCGCCTACGAGCAGTACTTC.

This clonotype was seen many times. CDR3 loop: CASSLRQAGVDGYTF. CDR3 DNA: TGTGCCAGCAGCTTACGTCAAGCAGGGGTCGATGGCTACACCTTC. The chain employs TRBV7-9 and TRBJ1-2; D perhaps matches TRBD1 (6 bases). The germline CDR1 and CDR2 sequences are SEHNR and FQNEAQ (reference sequence). The CDR3 has 15 residues. Between the trimmed V and J ends, which lost 2 bases and 6 bases, there was a span of 16 bases.

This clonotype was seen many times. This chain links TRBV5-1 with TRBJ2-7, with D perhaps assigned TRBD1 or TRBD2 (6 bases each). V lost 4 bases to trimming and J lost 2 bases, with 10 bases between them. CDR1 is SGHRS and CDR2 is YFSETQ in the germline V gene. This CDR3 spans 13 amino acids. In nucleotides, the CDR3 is TGCGCCAGCAGCGAGGGGGAGGCCTACGAGCAGTACTTC. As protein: CASSEGEAYEQYF.

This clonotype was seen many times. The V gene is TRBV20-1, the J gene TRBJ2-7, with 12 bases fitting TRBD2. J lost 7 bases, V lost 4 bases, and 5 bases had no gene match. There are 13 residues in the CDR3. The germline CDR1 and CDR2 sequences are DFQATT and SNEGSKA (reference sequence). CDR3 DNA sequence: TGCAGTGCTATGCTAGCGGGGGGGCGTGAGCAGTACTTC. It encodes CSAMLAGGREQYF.

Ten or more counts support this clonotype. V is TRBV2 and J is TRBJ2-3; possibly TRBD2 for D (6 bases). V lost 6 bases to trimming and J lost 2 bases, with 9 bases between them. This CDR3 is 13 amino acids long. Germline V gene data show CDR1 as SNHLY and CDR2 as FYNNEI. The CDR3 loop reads CASRGLPTDTQYF. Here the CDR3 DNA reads TGTGCCAGCAGGGGACTTCCCACAGATACGCAGTATTTT.

The DNA of the CDR3 is TGTGCCAGCAGTTTAACCGAGCTGACAGGAATATATGGCTACACCTTC. This gives the protein CASSLTELTGIYGYTF. The chain joins TRBV28 to TRBJ1-2, with TRBD1 as a possible D gene (6 bases). The CDR3 has 16 amino acids. Germline CDR1 reads MDHEN; CDR2 reads SYDVKM. The V and J ends lost 2 bases and 5 bases respectively, with 18 bases between them.

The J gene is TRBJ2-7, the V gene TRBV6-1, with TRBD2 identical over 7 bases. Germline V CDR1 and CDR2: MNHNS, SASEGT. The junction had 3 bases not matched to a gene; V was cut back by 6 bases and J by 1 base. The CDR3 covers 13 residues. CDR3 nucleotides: TGTGCCAGCAGGGGTAGCGGGTCCTACGAGCAGTACTTC. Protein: CASRGSGSYEQYF.

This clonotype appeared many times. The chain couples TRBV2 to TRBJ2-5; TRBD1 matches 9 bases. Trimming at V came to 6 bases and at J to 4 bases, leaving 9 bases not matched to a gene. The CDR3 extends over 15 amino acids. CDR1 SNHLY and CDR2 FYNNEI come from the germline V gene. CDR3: CASSPGTGRGETQYF. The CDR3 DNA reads TGTGCCAGCAGCCCCGGGACAGGGAGGGGAGAGACCCAGTACTTC.

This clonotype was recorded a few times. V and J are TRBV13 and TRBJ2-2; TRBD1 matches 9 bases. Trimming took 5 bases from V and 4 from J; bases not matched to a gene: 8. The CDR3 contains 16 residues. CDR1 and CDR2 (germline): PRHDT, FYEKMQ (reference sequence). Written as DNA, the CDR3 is TGTGCCAGCAGCGAGCAGACAGGGGGACGCACCGGGGAGCTGTTTTTT. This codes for CASSEQTGGRTGELFF.

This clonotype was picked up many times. The CDR3 DNA sequence: TGTGCCAGCAGCCCACAGGGACAGGGCGACGAGACCCAGTACTTC. Translated, it gives CASSPQGQGDETQYF. This chain uses TRBV7-9 with TRBJ2-5, with 9 bases lining up with TRBD1. Losses at the gene ends were 5 bases for V and 5 bases for J; bases not matched to a gene: 9. Germline values: CDR1 SEHNR, CDR2 FQNEAQ (reference sequence). CDR3 size: 15 residues.

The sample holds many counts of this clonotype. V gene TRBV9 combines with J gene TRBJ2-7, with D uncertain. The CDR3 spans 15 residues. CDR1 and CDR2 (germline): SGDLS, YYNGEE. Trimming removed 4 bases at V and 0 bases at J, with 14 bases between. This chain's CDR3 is CASSPRGRSSYEQYF. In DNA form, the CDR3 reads TGTGCCAGCAGCCCTCGAGGACGGAGCTCCTACGAGCAGTACTTC.